Presented here are 4 T cell receptor beta chains from one specimen sequenced in a study of CXCR3-negative and CXCR3-positive naive CD8 T cells. The authors made the TRB cDNA libraries by 5' RACE using UMI labels. From its re-call of the 5' RACE reads, TCRdb lists each CDR3 protein once, without DNA. The sample's table shows 28,000 or so distinct CDR3 sequences. The specimen sequenced was naive CXCR3- CD8+ T cells from blood. The subset here: CD45RO-CCR7+CD27+CD95- naive CD8+ T cells lacking CXCR3 (TNR3-). The receptors were sampled from a human donor in good health. Some clones in this sample may be carry-over from other donors' samples.

The chain is built from TRBV29-1 and TRBJ1-2. Germline V gives CDR1 SQVTM, CDR2 ANQGSEA. This CDR3 has 14 amino acids. CDR3 sequence reads: CSVSVSGLPYGYTF.

The genes are TRBV28 and TRBJ1-1; TCRdb selects TRBD1, and the lack of DNA leaves this call unchecked. The CDR3 loop spans 12 amino acids. CDR1 and CDR2 (germline): MDHEN, SYDVKM. CDR3: CATKQENTEAFF.

The rearrangement links TRBV29-1 to TRBJ2-3; no DNA is available, so the TRBD2 call from TCRdb remains unchecked. The CDR3 is made up of 14 amino acids. Germline CDR1 and CDR2: SQVTM and ANQGSEA. The CDR3 region is CSVELALPADTQYF.

The rearrangement links TRBV7-2 to TRBJ2-1; TCRdb picks TRBD2, but there is no DNA to check that call. Germline loops: CDR1 SGHTA, CDR2 FQGNSA. The CDR3 has 16 residues. CDR3 amino acids: CASSLEWREGYNEQFF.